Listed below are T cell receptor beta chains from one sample, sequenced in a study of shared clonotypes between healthy human individuals. Sequencing was performed with immunoSEQ multiplex PCR; in TCRdb, only in-frame clones are kept and a portion is missing. The sample includes about 2 million clones, approximately 95% of them seen just once. The sequenced sample was naive CD8+ T cells sorted from blood. These receptor sequences come from a man aged 18 to 30 in good health. Each CDR3 is given with its conserved first and last residue. Fields, in order: J gene, V gene, D gene, clone size, CDR3 protein, CDR3 DNA. The D gene is left open where the match is weak. Where a row states a size, it is once, few, many or the class of an expanded clone; other rows omit it.

j_call: TRBJ2-3; v_call: TRBV27; d_call: TRBD2; clone_size: -; cdr3_aa: CASTSGGATDTQYF; cdr3_nt: TGTGCCAGCACTTCCGGGGGGGCCACAGATACGCAGTATTTT
j_call: TRBJ1-2; v_call: TRBV15; d_call: -; clone_size: -; cdr3_aa: CATSSGEDYGYTF; cdr3_nt: TGTGCCACCAGCAGTGGGGAGGACTATGGCTACACCTTC
j_call: TRBJ2-5; v_call: TRBV7-9; d_call: -; clone_size: -; cdr3_aa: CASSLGGRTVQETQYF; cdr3_nt: TGTGCCAGCAGCTTAGGGGGGCGGACGGTCCAAGAGACCCAGTACTTC
j_call: TRBJ2-7; v_call: TRBV5-6; d_call: -; clone_size: -; cdr3_aa: CASRSGAGNEQYF; cdr3_nt: TGTGCCAGCAGGTCGGGTGCGGGCAATGAGCAGTACTTC
j_call: TRBJ2-7; v_call: TRBV5-4; d_call: -; clone_size: -; cdr3_aa: CASSFLQLNGEQYF; cdr3_nt: TGTGCCAGCAGCTTTTTGCAGTTAAATGGCGAGCAGTACTTC
j_call: TRBJ1-5; v_call: TRBV30; d_call: TRBD1; clone_size: -; cdr3_aa: CAFPIPQGAKGQPQHF; cdr3_nt: TGTGCCTTCCCGATCCCACAGGGGGCGAAAGGTCAGCCCCAGCATTTT
j_call: TRBJ2-5; v_call: TRBV13; d_call: -; clone_size: -; cdr3_aa: CASSLVGAQETQYF; cdr3_nt: TGTGCCAGCAGCTTGGTAGGGGCCCAAGAGACCCAGTACTTC
j_call: TRBJ2-1; v_call: TRBV5-1; d_call: -; clone_size: -; cdr3_aa: CASSPYLDHEQFF; cdr3_nt: TGCGCCAGCAGCCCATATCTAGATCATGAGCAGTTCTTC
j_call: TRBJ1-3; v_call: TRBV19; d_call: -; clone_size: -; cdr3_aa: CASSISGSAGNTIYF; cdr3_nt: TGTGCCAGTAGTATTTCAGGTTCCGCTGGAAACACCATATATTTT
j_call: TRBJ1-2; v_call: TRBV2; d_call: -; clone_size: -; cdr3_aa: CARREAGAVGYTF; cdr3_nt: TGTGCCAGAAGGGAGGCAGGGGCCGTTGGCTACACCTTC
j_call: TRBJ2-7; v_call: TRBV7-9; d_call: TRBD2; clone_size: -; cdr3_aa: CASNLLAGELNEQYF; cdr3_nt: TGTGCCAGCAACCTACTAGCGGGAGAGTTGAACGAGCAGTACTTC
j_call: TRBJ2-1; v_call: TRBV9; d_call: -; clone_size: -; cdr3_aa: CASSVTGLTNEQFF; cdr3_nt: TGTGCCAGCAGCGTAACCGGACTAACGAATGAGCAGTTCTTC
j_call: TRBJ1-1; v_call: TRBV14; d_call: -; clone_size: -; cdr3_aa: CASSVRAVMNTEAFF; cdr3_nt: TGTGCCAGCAGCGTACGGGCAGTCATGAACACTGAAGCTTTCTTT
j_call: TRBJ1-1; v_call: TRBV9; d_call: -; clone_size: -; cdr3_aa: CASSGIGGWTEAFF; cdr3_nt: TGTGCCAGCAGCGGGATCGGGGGCTGGACTGAAGCTTTCTTT
j_call: TRBJ2-7; v_call: TRBV28; d_call: -; clone_size: -; cdr3_aa: CASSTLILRGEYEQYF; cdr3_nt: TGTGCCAGCAGTACACTCATTCTCAGGGGAGAGTACGAGCAGTACTTC
j_call: TRBJ2-1; v_call: TRBV6-5; d_call: TRBD2; clone_size: -; cdr3_aa: CASTSGGSRDNEQFF; cdr3_nt: TGTGCCAGCACCTCGGGGGGGTCCCGCGACAATGAGCAGTTCTTC
j_call: TRBJ2-7; v_call: TRBV4-3; d_call: -; clone_size: -; cdr3_aa: CASSQDRDSLSYEQYF; cdr3_nt: TGCGCCAGCAGCCAAGATCGGGACTCCCTCTCCTACGAGCAGTACTTC
j_call: TRBJ2-5; v_call: TRBV27; d_call: TRBD2; clone_size: -; cdr3_aa: CASSSDASGREETQYF; cdr3_nt: TGTGCCAGCAGTTCCGACGCTAGCGGGCGGGAGGAGACCCAGTACTTC
j_call: TRBJ1-1; v_call: TRBV5-1; d_call: TRBD1; clone_size: -; cdr3_aa: CASAPVGQGPSEAFF; cdr3_nt: TGCGCCAGCGCGCCCGTGGGACAGGGGCCCAGCGAAGCTTTCTTT
j_call: TRBJ2-7; v_call: TRBV7-8; d_call: -; clone_size: -; cdr3_aa: CASSLVEGLYNEQYF; cdr3_nt: TGTGCCAGCAGCTTAGTGGAGGGCCTTTACAACGAGCAGTACTTC
j_call: TRBJ2-3; v_call: TRBV30; d_call: -; clone_size: -; cdr3_aa: CAWSPSSDTQYF; cdr3_nt: TGTGCCTGGAGTCCATCATCAGATACGCAGTATTTT
j_call: TRBJ2-5; v_call: TRBV30; d_call: TRBD1; clone_size: -; cdr3_aa: CAHRDRARQETQYF; cdr3_nt: TGTGCCCACCGGGACAGGGCCCGCCAAGAGACCCAGTACTTC
j_call: TRBJ2-2; v_call: TRBV7-9; d_call: TRBD1; clone_size: -; cdr3_aa: CASSYDRDHSGTGELFF; cdr3_nt: TGTGCCAGCAGCTACGACAGGGACCATTCGGGCACCGGGGAGCTGTTTTTT
j_call: TRBJ2-3; v_call: TRBV7-9; d_call: TRBD2; clone_size: -; cdr3_aa: CASSSGLANFKDTQYF; cdr3_nt: TGTGCCAGCAGCTCAGGACTAGCGAATTTCAAAGATACGCAGTATTTT
j_call: TRBJ2-7; v_call: TRBV7-2; d_call: TRBD2; clone_size: -; cdr3_aa: CASTTSGPLSEQYF; cdr3_nt: TGTGCCAGCACCACTAGCGGTCCTCTGAGTGAGCAGTACTTC
j_call: TRBJ2-1; v_call: TRBV27; d_call: TRBD1; clone_size: -; cdr3_aa: CASSLLSPQGANNEQFF; cdr3_nt: TGTGCCAGCAGCCTCCTGAGCCCCCAGGGGGCAAACAATGAGCAGTTCTTC
j_call: TRBJ2-7; v_call: TRBV5-5; d_call: -; clone_size: -; cdr3_aa: CASSYSQGPEQYF; cdr3_nt: TGTGCCAGCAGCTACTCACAGGGTCCCGAGCAGTACTTC
j_call: TRBJ2-7; v_call: TRBV11-3; d_call: -; clone_size: -; cdr3_aa: CASSLEVGYEQYF; cdr3_nt: TGTGCCAGCAGCTTAGAAGTTGGGTACGAGCAGTACTTC
j_call: TRBJ2-7; v_call: TRBV30; d_call: TRBD1; clone_size: -; cdr3_aa: CASDRGLGDEQYF; cdr3_nt: TGTGCTTCGGACAGGGGGCTTGGGGACGAGCAGTACTTC
j_call: TRBJ1-5; v_call: TRBV6-5; d_call: TRBD1; clone_size: -; cdr3_aa: CASSSTGEGQPQHF; cdr3_nt: TGTGCCAGCAGTTCTACAGGGGAAGGACAGCCCCAGCATTTT
j_call: TRBJ2-2; v_call: TRBV1; d_call: -; clone_size: -; cdr3_aa: CTSSQDPAGGNTGELFF; cdr3_nt: TGCACCAGCAGCCAAGATCCGGCGGGGGGGAACACCGGGGAGCTGTTTTTT
j_call: TRBJ1-1; v_call: TRBV15; d_call: -; clone_size: -; cdr3_aa: CATSREPGEYGHTEAFF; cdr3_nt: TGTGCCACCAGCAGGGAGCCCGGGGAATATGGTCACACTGAAGCTTTCTTT
j_call: TRBJ2-2; v_call: TRBV4-2; d_call: TRBD1; clone_size: -; cdr3_aa: CASSLGRDRANGELFF; cdr3_nt: TGTGCCAGCAGCCTAGGCCGGGACAGGGCTAACGGGGAGCTGTTTTTT
j_call: TRBJ1-2; v_call: TRBV21-1; d_call: -; clone_size: -; cdr3_aa: CASSNAGQGCTHYGYTF; cdr3_nt: TGTGCCAGCAGCAATGCGGGACAGGGGTGTACCCACTATGGCTACACCTTC
j_call: TRBJ2-1; v_call: TRBV28; d_call: -; clone_size: -; cdr3_aa: CASSLLTGWEQFF; cdr3_nt: TGTGCCAGCAGTTTACTAACAGGGTGGGAGCAGTTCTTC
j_call: TRBJ1-1; v_call: TRBV28; d_call: -; clone_size: -; cdr3_aa: CASSPNTEAFF; cdr3_nt: TGTGCCAGCAGCCCGAACACTGAAGCTTTCTTT
j_call: TRBJ2-7; v_call: TRBV6-1; d_call: -; clone_size: -; cdr3_aa: CASSDLIRDYEQYF; cdr3_nt: TGTGCCAGCAGTGACCTAATCCGGGACTACGAGCAGTACTTC
j_call: TRBJ2-7; v_call: TRBV28; d_call: TRBD1; clone_size: -; cdr3_aa: CASSEPGQGYEQYF; cdr3_nt: TGTGCCAGCAGCGAGCCGGGACAGGGTTACGAGCAGTACTTC
j_call: TRBJ2-3; v_call: TRBV13; d_call: -; clone_size: -; cdr3_aa: CASSSQNTDTQYF; cdr3_nt: TGTGCCAGCAGCTCGCAGAACACAGATACGCAGTATTTT
j_call: TRBJ2-6; v_call: TRBV5-1; d_call: TRBD1; clone_size: -; cdr3_aa: CASSLVLQGAPGANVLTF; cdr3_nt: TGCGCCAGCAGCTTGGTCTTACAGGGGGCGCCTGGGGCCAACGTCCTGACTTTC
j_call: TRBJ2-7; v_call: TRBV5-4; d_call: TRBD1; clone_size: -; cdr3_aa: CASSSGDSSYEQYF; cdr3_nt: TGTGCCAGCAGCTCCGGGGACAGTTCCTACGAGCAGTACTTC
j_call: TRBJ1-6; v_call: TRBV4-1; d_call: -; clone_size: -; cdr3_aa: CASSQVLDEKSPLHF; cdr3_nt: TGCGCCAGCAGCCAAGTCTTAGACGAGAAATCACCCCTCCACTTT
j_call: TRBJ2-6; v_call: TRBV13; d_call: TRBD2; clone_size: -; cdr3_aa: CASSLSRLAGDSGANVLTF; cdr3_nt: TGTGCCAGCAGCTTAAGTAGGCTAGCGGGTGATTCTGGGGCCAACGTCCTGACTTTC
j_call: TRBJ2-7; v_call: TRBV27; d_call: -; clone_size: -; cdr3_aa: CASSLLGYEQYF; cdr3_nt: TGTGCCAGCAGCTTACTAGGGTACGAGCAGTACTTC
j_call: TRBJ2-7; v_call: TRBV29-1; d_call: -; clone_size: -; cdr3_aa: CSVDRGAEPGFYF; cdr3_nt: TGCAGCGTCGATAGAGGGGCAGAACCGGGTTTTTACTTC
j_call: TRBJ2-1; v_call: TRBV30; d_call: TRBD2; clone_size: once; cdr3_aa: CAWSAAGTSGHYNEQFF; cdr3_nt: TGTGCCTGGAGCGCCGCCGGGACTAGCGGCCACTACAATGAGCAGTTCTTC
j_call: TRBJ2-2; v_call: TRBV7-8; d_call: TRBD2; clone_size: -; cdr3_aa: CASGTRDYVVTGELFF; cdr3_nt: TGTGCCAGCGGAACCCGGGACTACGTTGTCACCGGGGAGCTGTTTTTT
j_call: TRBJ2-1; v_call: TRBV7-2; d_call: -; clone_size: -; cdr3_aa: CASSPSGDLEQFF; cdr3_nt: TGTGCCAGCAGCCCTAGTGGCGACCTGGAGCAGTTCTTC
j_call: TRBJ2-7; v_call: TRBV4-3; d_call: -; clone_size: -; cdr3_aa: CASSQGSAGTVHEQYF; cdr3_nt: TGCGCCAGCAGCCAAGGTTCGGCGGGAACTGTACACGAGCAGTACTTC
j_call: TRBJ1-1; v_call: TRBV27; d_call: TRBD1; clone_size: -; cdr3_aa: CASSLGQGVVSGTEAFF; cdr3_nt: TGTGCCAGCAGTTTAGGTCAGGGGGTTGTGTCTGGCACTGAAGCTTTCTTT
j_call: TRBJ2-5; v_call: TRBV5-6; d_call: -; clone_size: -; cdr3_aa: CASSNGFRETQYF; cdr3_nt: TGTGCCAGCAGCAACGGGTTTCGAGAGACCCAGTACTTC
j_call: TRBJ2-7; v_call: TRBV10-3; d_call: TRBD2; clone_size: -; cdr3_aa: CAISLGGSYEQYF; cdr3_nt: TGTGCCATCAGCCTCGGGGGGTCCTACGAGCAGTACTTC
j_call: TRBJ2-5; v_call: TRBV6-6; d_call: -; clone_size: few; cdr3_aa: CASGTWGQETQYF; cdr3_nt: TGTGCCAGCGGCACGTGGGGCCAAGAGACCCAGTACTTC
j_call: TRBJ2-1; v_call: TRBV27; d_call: TRBD1; clone_size: -; cdr3_aa: CASSLQGAFGDEQFF; cdr3_nt: TGTGCCAGCTCATTACAGGGGGCATTTGGCGATGAGCAGTTCTTC